Each of the 21 T cell receptor beta chains below was sequenced from the same sample in a study of blood T cell repertoires in COVID-19. This table comes from immunoSEQ multiplex PCR, and its TCRdb copy is limited to in-frame clones, with some not included. Of 150,000 to 200,000 clones listed, 88% are singletons. The sample taken for sequencing was peripheral blood. These receptors came from a human donor in a cohort sampled during active COVID-19.

The chain combines TRBV5-1 with TRBJ2-1, with 8 nucleotides matching TRBD1. Germline CDR1 SGHRS, CDR2 YFSETQ. The CDR3 contains 15 residues. Losses at the gene ends were 4 bases for V and 4 bases for J; bases not matched to a gene: 7. CDR3 protein: CASSAQGVRYNEQFF. CDR3 nucleotide sequence: TGCGCCAGCAGCGCACAGGGGGTCAGGTACAATGAGCAGTTCTTC.

The chain has TRBV28 and TRBJ2-5, with a weak D call TRBD1 (6 bases). With 6 bases removed from V and 2 bases from J, the gap between germline ends came to 7 bases. Germline CDR1 MDHEN, CDR2 SYDVKM. The CDR3 runs to 12 residues. The CDR3 region has the DNA TGTGCCAGCAGCAGGGGACAAGAGACCCAGTACTTC. Its protein product is CASSRGQETQYF.

Of note for this clone: The sample holds other DNA sequences that translate to the same CDR3. The chain recombines TRBV27 with TRBJ2-7; 9 bases align to TRBD2. CDR1 is MNHEY and CDR2 is SMNVEV in the germline V gene (reference sequence). The CDR3 runs to 14 residues. With 3 bases clipped from V and 7 bases from J, the junction kept 7 bases outside the gene matches. The CDR3 here is CASSFGRGGGEQYF. The CDR3 DNA follows: TGTGCCAGCAGTTTCGGGCGGGGGGGAGGGGAGCAGTACTTC.

The chain uses TRBV30 and TRBJ1-1; TRBD1 matches 8 bases. After removal of 7 bases from V and 4 bases from J, the junction contained 8 bases not matched to a gene. There are 13 residues in the CDR3. Germline CDR1 is GTSNPN and CDR2 is SVGIG (reference sequence). CDR3 sequence (DNA): TGTGCCTCTAGTTTTACAGGGGGCACTGAAGCTTTCTTT. The encoded protein is CASSFTGGTEAFF.

The rearrangement uses TRBV19 and TRBJ2-6; D not resolved. The ends were cut back, 3 bases at V and 0 bases at J, with 6 bases in the middle. Germline V gives CDR1 LNHDA, CDR2 SQIVND (reference sequence). The CDR3 has 15 amino acids. CDR3 residues: CASSIDNSGANVLTF. The DNA for the CDR3 is TGTGCCAGTAGTATCGACAACTCTGGGGCCAACGTCCTGACTTTC.

The rearrangement uses TRBV27 and TRBJ1-5, with D maybe TRBD1 (6 bases). Trimming removed 5 bases from V and 2 bases from J, with 10 bases in between. The CDR3 loop spans 14 amino acids. Germline CDR1 MNHEY, CDR2 SMNVEV (reference sequence). CDR3 protein: CASSPGVGNQPQHF. The CDR3 coding sequence is TGTGCCAGCAGTCCAGGGGTGGGCAATCAGCCCCAGCATTTT.

The chain links TRBV4-3 to TRBJ1-2; D perhaps matches TRBD1 (5 bases). Trimming pared 0 bases from V and 4 bases from J, leaving 9 bases between. CDR3 length: 14 residues. The germline V gene encodes CDR1 LGHNA and CDR2 YSLEER. As DNA, the CDR3 is TGCGCCAGCAGCCAAGACCGGGGGACCTATGGCTACACCTTC. Translating gives CASSQDRGTYGYTF.

This chain links TRBV28 with TRBJ1-1, with 7 bases that match TRBD1. V lost 5 bases and J lost 0; bases outside the gene matches: 9. The germline V gene has CDR1 MDHEN and CDR2 SYDVKM. The CDR3 runs to 16 residues. This CDR3 is CASSLKDRFMNTEAFF. Here the CDR3 DNA reads TGTGCCAGCAGTCTGAAGGACAGGTTCATGAACACTGAAGCTTTCTTT.

The chain joins TRBV4-3 to TRBJ1-2; D gene uncertain. The CDR3 totals 13 residues. With 4 bases removed from V and 5 bases from J, the gap between germline ends came to 11 bases. The germline gives CDR1 LGHNA, CDR2 YSLEER. The CDR3 spells CASSPGKAYGYTF. As DNA, the CDR3 is TGCGCCAGCAGCCCCGGGAAGGCGTATGGCTACACCTTC.

V is TRBV19 and J is TRBJ2-7; D is perhaps TRBD2 (6 bases). Per germline, CDR1 LNHDA and CDR2 SQIVND (reference sequence). CDR3 length: 14 residues. Trimming removed 4 bases from V and 4 bases from J, with 14 bases in between. The CDR3 DNA follows: TGTGCCAGTAGTAAGCGACTAGAACTATACGAGCAGTACTTC. Its protein is CASSKRLELYEQYF.

This chain joins TRBV2 and TRBJ2-7; 7 bases are shared with TRBD1. J was trimmed by 1 base and V by 6 bases; bases with no gene match: 3. The CDR3 loop spans 13 amino acids. Germline-derived CDR1 and CDR2 are SNHLY and FYNNEI. The CDR3 protein is CASRGDSSYEQYF. The CDR3 DNA follows: TGTGCCAGCAGGGGGGACAGTTCCTACGAGCAGTACTTC.

V gene TRBV3-1 (or the pseudogene TRBV3-2) combines with J gene TRBJ2-1; D might be TRBD2 (6 bases). The V end lost 8 bases, the J end lost 2 bases, and 16 bases lay between the germline ends. This CDR3 comprises 15 residues. In germline, CDR1 is LGHDT, CDR2 YNNKEL (reference sequence). CDR3 in DNA: TGTGCCAGCCGACACGGGACTGGTACCTACAATGAGCAGTTCTTC. The encoded protein is CASRHGTGTYNEQFF.

J is TRBJ1-6 and V is TRBV9, with D perhaps matching TRBD1 (6 bases). The CDR3 consists of 14 residues. V lost 4 bases and J lost 10, with 15 bases in between. The V gene's germline CDR1 is SGDLS and CDR2 YYNGEE. The CDR3 DNA reads as TGTGCCAGCAGCCCGGGGGGGGGCAGGTCACCCCTCCACTTT. Translated, it gives CASSPGGGRSPLHF.

The V gene is TRBV4-3, the J gene TRBJ1-4; TRBD1 matches 8 bases. The CDR3 is made up of 16 amino acids. The trim removed 0 bases at V and 7 bases at J, leaving 7 bases unmatched. Per the germline V gene, CDR1 is LGHNA and CDR2 is YSLEER. In DNA form, the CDR3 reads TGCGCCAGCAGCCAAGATCAGACAGGGGCGGGTGAAAAACTGTTTTTT. As protein: CASSQDQTGAGEKLFF.

J is TRBJ1-4 and V is TRBV4-1, with D perhaps TRBD1 (6 bases). V lost 0 bases and J lost 4, with 15 bases in between. The CDR3 length is 17 residues. CDR1 is MGHRA and CDR2 is YSYEKL in the germline V gene. CDR3 loop: CASSQDKSGTSNEKLFF. The DNA of the CDR3 is TGCGCCAGCAGCCAAGATAAATCCGGGACAAGTAATGAAAAACTGTTTTTT.

The chain is built from TRBV6-6 and TRBJ2-7, with 9 bases identical to TRBD1. Trimming at V came to 6 bases and at J to 4 bases, leaving 4 bases not matched to a gene. The length of the CDR3 is 13 residues. CDR1 is MNHNY, CDR2 SVGAGI, per germline (reference sequence). The CDR3 here is CASRHRGLYEQYF. In DNA, the CDR3 is TGTGCCAGCAGGCACAGGGGGCTATACGAGCAGTACTTC.

V is TRBV11-3 and J is TRBJ2-3; TRBD2 aligns across 9 bases. The CDR3 length is 15 residues. V gave up 3 bases and J gave up 3 bases; unmatched junction bases: 4. In germline, CDR1 is SGHNT, CDR2 YENEEA. CDR3 region: CASSFGGGVTDTQYF. Here the CDR3 DNA reads TGTGCCAGCAGCTTTGGCGGGGGGGTAACAGATACGCAGTATTTT.

V gene TRBV6-2 or TRBV6-3 combines with J gene TRBJ1-2; possible D gene TRBD1, 6 bases. This CDR3 has 15 residues. Germline V CDR1 and CDR2: MNHEY, SVGEGT. The V end lost 4 bases, the J end lost 2 bases, and 14 bases lay between the germline ends. The CDR3 spells CASSFPTTGNYGYTF. The CDR3, as DNA: TGTGCCAGCAGTTTTCCGACGACAGGAAACTATGGCTACACCTTC.

CDR3 residues: CASSRRGSGNQPQHF. CDR3 coding DNA: TGTGCCAGCAGCCGCAGGGGCTCGGGCAATCAGCCCCAGCATTTT. This chain uses TRBV7-2 with TRBJ1-5, with TRBD1 as a possible D gene (6 bases). The CDR3 totals 15 residues. The V gene's germline CDR1 is SGHTA and CDR2 FQGNSA. V was trimmed by 5 bases and J by 2 bases, leaving 13 bases between them. Filled out from reference TRBV7-2 and TRBJ1-5, the complete variable domain reads GAGVSQSPSNKVTEKGKDVELRCDPISGHTALYWYRQSLGQGLEFLIYFQGNSAPDKSGLPSDRFSAERTGGSVSTLTIQRTQQEDSAVYLCASSRRGSGNQPQHFGDGTRLSIL.

The V and J genes are TRBV5-1 and TRBJ2-1; D may be TRBD1 (6 bases). The germline CDR1 and CDR2 sequences are SGHRS and YFSETQ. The germline V and J ends were trimmed by 0 bases and 8 bases, with 12 bases remaining between them. The CDR3 contains 14 residues. The CDR3 DNA sequence: TGCGCCAGCAGCTTGGTGGGGGCAGGAGATGAGCAGTTCTTC. Translated: CASSLVGAGDEQFF.

The rearrangement joins TRBV5-4 to TRBJ2-3, with D unclear. CDR3 size: 14 residues. Trimming stripped 1 base from V and 0 bases from J, with 6 bases between. Germline V gene lookup returns CDR1 SGHNT and CDR2 YYREEE (reference sequence). The CDR3 coding sequence is TGTGCCAGCAGCTTGACACCTAGCACAGATACGCAGTATTTT. This codes for CASSLTPSTDTQYF.